The next 17 T cell receptor beta chains were all read from a single sample in a study of neurological immune-mediated disorders. One entry per CDR3 protein results from TCRdb running MiXCR on the 5' RACE reads. The sample shows about 60,000 distinct CDR3 sequences, more than 4% of them seen only once. The source material was PBMCs. The source of these receptors is a man aged 50-59 years with multiple sclerosis.

Many counts were recorded for this clonotype. The V call is TRBV5-1, the J call TRBJ2-1; 10 bases map to TRBD2. The germline V gene encodes CDR1 SGHRS and CDR2 YFSETQ. V lost 4 bases, J lost 9 bases, and 10 bases stayed unmatched. The CDR3 is 15 residues long. In DNA form, the CDR3 reads TGCGCCAGCAGCCCCCTAAGCGGGGGGGCCGGTGAGCAGTTCTTC. Translated, it gives CASSPLSGGAGEQFF.

This clonotype was recorded at least ten times. The chain employs TRBV11-2 and TRBJ2-7; 8 positions match TRBD2. This CDR3 spans 16 amino acids. J gave up 1 base and V 5 bases, and 10 bases lay outside the gene matches. Germline lookup yields CDR1 SGHAT and CDR2 FQNNGV. DNA of the CDR3: TGTGCCAGCAGCCCCCGGGGGGGGGCTCGGTCCTACGAGCAGTACTTC. As protein: CASSPRGGARSYEQYF.

At least ten counts were recorded for this clonotype. The genes are TRBV7-9 and TRBJ2-7; 10 nucleotides line up with TRBD1. Unmatched junction bases numbered 6, after V lost 5 bases and J lost 2 bases. There are 15 residues in the CDR3. Germline CDR1 and CDR2: SEHNR and FQNEAQ (reference sequence). For the CDR3, the DNA is TGTGCCAGCAGCCTGACCGGGACAGGGGCCTACGAGCAGTACTTC. The encoded protein is CASSLTGTGAYEQYF.

In its sample, this clonotype was seen many times. The chain combines TRBV10-3 with TRBJ2-3, with 10 nucleotides matching TRBD2. The CDR3 sequence is 14 residues long. Germline assignment: CDR1 ENHRY and CDR2 SYGVKD. V dropped 11 bases and J dropped 0; count of bases not matched to a gene: 5. This chain's CDR3 is CAAQRGGSTDTQYF. Here the CDR3 DNA reads TGTGCCGCCCAGCGGGGGGGCAGCACAGATACGCAGTATTTT.

This clonotype was seen only a few times. V is TRBV7-2 and J is TRBJ2-3; possible D gene TRBD2, 7 bases. V was pared by 4 bases and J by 2 bases, with 16 bases between. The CDR3 runs to 16 residues. CDR1 SGHTA and CDR2 FQGNSA come from the germline V gene. The CDR3 nucleotides read TGTGCCAGCAGCTCCAGATTAGGGGGGGTCACAGATACGCAGTATTTT. Protein: CASSSRLGGVTDTQYF.

A word on this clonotype: A clone one base away is much larger, so this may be a read error. V is TRBV6-4 and J is TRBJ1-5; weak D call: TRBD1 (5 bases). CDR3 size: 14 residues. V lost 5 bases, J lost 6 bases, and 14 bases lay in between. Germline V gene lookup returns CDR1 MRHNA and CDR2 SNTAGT. The CDR3 nucleotides read TGTGCCAGCAGTATGGACACCACCACTCAGCCCCAGCATTTT. Its protein is CASSMDTTTQPQHF.

This clonotype was seen more than once but under ten times. The chain combines TRBV11-1 with TRBJ2-7, with TRBD1 matching over 10 bases. This CDR3 comprises 14 residues. Germline CDR1 reads SGHAT; CDR2 reads FQDESV (reference sequence). With V trimmed by 2 bases and J by 6 bases, 4 bases remained unmatched. The CDR3, as DNA: TGTGCCAGCAGCTTACCGGGACAGGGGATCGAGCAGTACTTC. This sequence encodes CASSLPGQGIEQYF. Drawing the rest from reference TRBV11-1 and TRBJ2-7, the complete variable domain is EAEVAQSPRYKITEKSQAVAFWCDPISGHATLYWYRQILGQGPELLVQFQDESVVDDSQLPKDRFSAERLKGVDSTLKIQPAELGDSAMYLCASSLPGQGIEQYFGPGTRLTVT.

This clonotype was detected many times. The V and J genes are TRBV5-5 and TRBJ1-5; a weak D match, TRBD1 (6 bases). Per the germline V gene, CDR1 is SGHKS and CDR2 is YYEKEE (reference sequence). V lost 1 base and J lost 5, with 10 bases in between. CDR3 length: 14 residues. The CDR3 sequence: CASSLRTADQPQHF. CDR3 sequence (DNA): TGTGCCAGCAGCTTGAGGACAGCAGATCAGCCCCAGCATTTT.

This clonotype was counted many times. The chain uses TRBV5-6 and TRBJ2-7; D gene unclear. The V end was cut by 6 bases, the J end by 5 bases, with 12 bases between. Looked up from germline, CDR1 is SGHDT and CDR2 is YYEEEE. The CDR3 runs to 12 residues. CDR3 nucleotides: TGTGCCAGCACAGGATTCTTCCACGAGCAGTACTTC. Amino acid sequence: CASTGFFHEQYF.

This clonotype was counted a few times. The V call is TRBV3-1, the J call TRBJ1-2; no firm D call. Per germline, CDR1 LGHDT and CDR2 YNNKEL (reference sequence). Trimming pared 4 bases from V and 4 bases from J, leaving 19 bases between. CDR3 length equals 16 residues. CDR3 bases: TGTGCCAGCAGCCCTTCGCTCCGGGTCTCGGGCTATGGCTACACCTTC. Its protein product is CASSPSLRVSGYGYTF.

This clonotype occurred many times. The J gene is TRBJ2-2, the V gene TRBV5-1; D not certain. The CDR3 sequence is 13 residues long. Germline V CDR1 and CDR2: SGHRS, YFSETQ. With 4 bases removed from V and 7 bases from J, the gap between germline ends came to 11 bases. The CDR3 loop is CASSPTSIGELFF. CDR3 sequence (DNA): TGCGCCAGCAGCCCCACCTCTATCGGGGAGCTGTTTTTT.

This clonotype was counted ten times or more. CDR3: CSATRLTNEQFF. CDR3 DNA sequence: TGCAGTGCCACCCGACTGACCAATGAGCAGTTCTTC. The J gene is TRBJ2-1, the V gene TRBV20-1, with D unresolved. The CDR3 has 12 residues. V lost 6 bases, J lost 6 bases, and 12 bases lay in between. CDR1 is DFQATT, CDR2 SNEGSKA, per germline (reference sequence).

In its sample, this clonotype was seen many times. The chain has TRBV20-1 and TRBJ1-3, with 8 bases identical to TRBD1. The junction had 3 bases not matched to a gene; V was cut back by 1 base and J by 1 base. The CDR3 has 15 amino acids. Germline assignment: CDR1 DFQATT and CDR2 SNEGSKA (reference sequence). The CDR3 bases are TGCAGTGCTAGAGTTCAGGGGGCGTCTGGAAACACCATATATTTT. This codes for CSARVQGASGNTIYF.

This clonotype was counted many times. The rearrangement joins TRBV11-2 to TRBJ1-4, with D possibly being TRBD1 (5 bases). In germline, CDR1 is SGHAT, CDR2 FQNNGV. V gave up 1 base and J gave up 6 bases, with 15 bases separating them. This CDR3 region has 16 residues. CDR3 nucleotide sequence: TGTGCCAGCAGCTTAGGGGGCGTGTTGGTGGATGAAAAACTGTTTTTT. Translated, it gives CASSLGGVLVDEKLFF.

This clonotype was counted at least ten times. The V gene is TRBV12-3 or TRBV12-4, the J gene TRBJ2-3; the D is unclear. This CDR3 has 11 residues. V lost 6 bases to trimming and J lost 2 bases, with 3 bases between them. The CDR3 here is CASSYTDTQYF. CDR3 nucleotide sequence: TGTGCCAGCAGCTACACAGATACGCAGTATTTT.

This clonotype was observed many times. The chain carries TRBV28 and TRBJ2-7; 8 bases are a match to TRBD1. Germline V gene sequence: CDR1 MDHEN, CDR2 SYDVKM. The V gene end was trimmed by 5 bases and the J gene end by 4 bases; junction bases not matched to a gene: 4. This CDR3 contains 13 residues. The CDR3 nucleotides read TGTGCCAGCAGTCACAGGGGGTTTTACGAGCAGTACTTC. This gives the protein CASSHRGFYEQYF.

This clonotype has ten or more counts. V usage is TRBV11-2 and J usage is TRBJ2-3, with TRBD2 matching over 9 bases. V lost 4 bases and J lost 4; bases outside the gene matches: 6. The germline CDR1 and CDR2 sequences are SGHAT and FQNNGV. This CDR3 contains 15 residues. The CDR3 DNA reads TGTGCCAGCAGCTCCCGGGCGGGGGGGGCAGATACGCAGTATTTT. Translated: CASSSRAGGADTQYF.